These 27 T cell receptor beta chains were sequenced from one sample in a study of long-term antiretroviral therapy in people with HIV. The libraries were made with immunoSEQ v3.0 at survey level. Sequencing was performed with immunoSEQ multiplex PCR; in TCRdb, only in-frame clones are kept and a portion is missing. The data show about 29,000 clones, 95% seen once. The specimen was unsorted PBMCs, collected 5.3 years after starting antiretroviral therapy. The receptors were gathered from a man aged 30 to 45 with HIV.

The gene calls are TRBV4-2 and TRBJ2-2; 7 nucleotides match TRBD2. Germline CDR1 LGHNA, CDR2 YNFKEQ. The V segment lost 0 bases and the J segment 5 bases; nucleotides outside the gene matches: 3. The CDR3 covers 15 residues. The CDR3 DNA follows: TGTGCCAGCAGCCAAGAATTGGGGGGGACCGGGGAGCTGTTTTTT. It encodes CASSQELGGTGELFF.

In the case of this clone: The sample contains more than one DNA sequence encoding this CDR3. The chain employs TRBV7-9 and TRBJ1-1; unclear D gene. CDR3 length: 12 amino acids. The V gene's germline CDR1 is SEHNR and CDR2 FQNEAQ (reference sequence). V lost 5 bases, J lost 3 bases, and 7 bases lay in between. The CDR3, as DNA: TGTGCCAGCAGCCCAGAGGACACTGAAGCTTTCTTT. Amino acids: CASSPEDTEAFF.

This clone turned up a few times. CDR3 DNA: TGTGCCAGCAGCCAGGGCTCCTTAGACCAGGACGGCGAGCAGTACTTC. Translating it yields CASSQGSLDQDGEQYF. This chain joins TRBV5-4 and TRBJ2-7; D is possibly TRBD1 (5 bases). The germline V and J ends were trimmed by 4 bases and 6 bases, with 23 bases remaining between them. The CDR3 spans 16 residues. The germline CDR1 and CDR2 sequences are SGHNT and YYREEE (reference sequence).

The chain links TRBV25-1 to TRBJ2-7; 9 nucleotides align to TRBD1. The J segment lost 3 bases and the V segment lost 3 bases, leaving 9 bases of the junction unmatched. CDR1 is MGHDK, CDR2 SYGVNS, per germline. The CDR3 is made up of 16 amino acids. The chain's CDR3 is CASSDPSDRGDYEQYF. CDR3 sequence (DNA): TGTGCCAGCAGTGACCCTTCCGACAGGGGGGACTACGAGCAGTACTTC.

This clone was observed a single time. This rearrangement joins TRBV5-6 to TRBJ1-3; D unclear. The length of the CDR3 is 12 residues. The germline V gene has CDR1 SGHDT and CDR2 YYEEEE. V lost 2 bases, J lost 5 bases, and 5 bases lay in between. The CDR3, as DNA: TGTGCCAGCAGCTTTGGTAGAAACACCATATATTTT. Its translation: CASSFGRNTIYF.

The chain is built from TRBV5-1 and TRBJ2-3; D perhaps matches TRBD2 (5 bases). In germline, CDR1 is SGHRS, CDR2 YFSETQ. V lost 7 bases, J lost 2 bases, and 23 bases lay in between. CDR3 size: 17 residues. The CDR3 reads CASAVAGSATPTDTQYF. The CDR3 region has the DNA TGCGCCAGCGCCGTTGCGGGCAGCGCTACCCCCACAGATACGCAGTATTTT.

The chain combines TRBV12-5 with TRBJ2-1; TRBD1 matches at 9 bases. The germline gives CDR1 LGHNT, CDR2 FRNRAP. V shed 4 bases and J 3 bases; nucleotides not matched to a gene: 4. The CDR3 covers 15 residues. The CDR3 DNA follows: TGTGCTAGTGGTTGGGACAGGGATAACTACAATGAGCAGTTCTTC. This codes for CASGWDRDNYNEQFF.

The chain joins TRBV30 to TRBJ1-5; no clear D. CDR1 and CDR2 from the germline V gene are GTSNPN and SVGIG (reference sequence). The V and J ends lost 5 bases and 5 bases respectively, with 10 bases between them. The CDR3 is 12 residues long. CDR3 in DNA: TGTGCCTGGGGCTTTCGGGATCAGCCCCAGCATTTT. Translation: CAWGFRDQPQHF.

The rearrangement joins TRBV18 to TRBJ2-7, with 8 positions matching TRBD1. Per the germline V gene, CDR1 is KGHSH and CDR2 is LQKENI. There are 16 residues in the CDR3. The V gene end was trimmed by 3 bases and the J gene end by 2 bases; junction bases not matched to a gene: 9. CDR3 residues: CASSPGQGSLPYEQYF. CDR3 coding DNA: TGTGCCAGCTCACCTGGACAGGGAAGTCTCCCCTACGAGCAGTACTTC.

The rearrangement links TRBV6-1 to TRBJ1-3, with D possibly matching TRBD1 (6 bases). Trimming stripped 5 bases from V and 4 bases from J, with 15 bases between. The length of the CDR3 is 15 residues. The germline CDR1 and CDR2 sequences are MNHNS and SASEGT. Written as DNA, the CDR3 is TGTGCCAGCAGTCATACAGGGCAAGGAGGAAACACCATATATTTT. Its protein product is CASSHTGQGGNTIYF.

This chain joins TRBV2 and TRBJ1-5; TRBD1 might be the D (6 bases). Germline V gene sequence: CDR1 SNHLY, CDR2 FYNNEI. The V and J ends lost 6 bases and 7 bases respectively, with 13 bases between them. This CDR3 contains 13 residues. The CDR3 DNA follows: TGTGCCAGCAGGGACAGTCCCCAGCAGCCCCAGCATTTT. Protein: CASRDSPQQPQHF.

V and J are TRBV28 and TRBJ1-2, with 8 bases matching TRBD1. V lost 5 bases and J lost 7; bases outside the gene matches: 15. There are 16 residues in the CDR3. From germline, CDR1 is MDHEN and CDR2 SYDVKM. The CDR3 sequence is CASSQPMDRAVGGYTF. CDR3 sequence (DNA): TGTGCCAGCAGTCAGCCTATGGACAGGGCGGTGGGTGGCTACACCTTC.

The rearrangement joins TRBV7-3 to TRBJ2-3; 9 bases fit TRBD2. V dropped 5 bases and J dropped 0; count of bases not matched to a gene: 9. The CDR3 has 17 residues. Germline CDR1 SGHTA, CDR2 FQGTGA. DNA of the CDR3: TGTGCCAGCAGCCTTAATAGCGGGAGTATGAGCACAGATACGCAGTATTTT. This encodes CASSLNSGSMSTDTQYF.

This clone was seen just once. The J gene is TRBJ2-3, the V gene TRBV11-2; TRBD2 aligns across 11 bases. With 5 bases clipped from V and 3 bases from J, the junction kept 7 bases outside the gene matches. CDR3 length: 16 residues. The germline V gene encodes CDR1 SGHAT and CDR2 FQNNGV. The CDR3 DNA follows: TGTGCCAGCAGCCCCCTTAGCGGGAGGGTTACAGATACGCAGTATTTT. It is translated as CASSPLSGRVTDTQYF.

This clone was picked up one time. This chain connects TRBV7-9 to TRBJ2-7; D is possibly TRBD2 (5 bases). Germline V CDR1 and CDR2: SEHNR, FQNEAQ (reference sequence). The CDR3 has 15 residues. V lost 5 bases, J lost 0 bases, and 14 bases lay in between. The CDR3 region is CASSANSGDSYEQYF. CDR3 DNA sequence: TGTGCCAGCAGCGCCAATTCCGGGGACTCCTACGAGCAGTACTTC.

The chain joins TRBV6-5 to TRBJ2-2; no definite D call. Germline V gene data show CDR1 as MNHEY and CDR2 as SVGAGI. V was cut by 8 bases and J by 1 base, with 8 bases left in between. This CDR3 region has 13 residues. As DNA, the CDR3 is TGTGCCAGCTCGAGCTTGAACACCGGGGAGCTGTTTTTT. It specifies CASSSLNTGELFF.

This chain uses TRBV7-9 with TRBJ2-1; 8 nucleotides line up with TRBD1. The V gene end was trimmed by 5 bases and the J gene end by 10 bases; junction bases not matched to a gene: 22. The CDR3 contains 18 residues. The germline gives CDR1 SEHNR, CDR2 FQNEAQ (reference sequence). The CDR3 loop reads CASSPSGQVVPATLEQFF. For the CDR3, the DNA is TGTGCCAGCAGCCCGTCGGGACAGGTGGTACCCGCGACGTTGGAGCAGTTCTTC.

This chain uses TRBV27 with TRBJ1-1, with D hard to call. The CDR3 is 14 amino acids. V gave up 2 bases and J gave up 4 bases, with 11 bases separating them. Per the germline V gene, CDR1 is MNHEY and CDR2 is SMNVEV (reference sequence). This chain's CDR3 is CASSLRVGGTEAFF. CDR3 nucleotides: TGTGCCAGCAGTTTAAGGGTTGGCGGCACTGAAGCTTTCTTT.

The chain joins TRBV6-5 to TRBJ2-1; D remains unclear. The V gene's germline CDR1 is MNHEY and CDR2 SVGAGI. The CDR3 has 11 residues. V gave up 5 bases and J gave up 10 bases, with 9 bases separating them. Written as DNA, the CDR3 is TGTGCCAGCAGTAAACGGCGGGAGCAGTTCTTC. Protein product: CASSKRREQFF.

This chain connects TRBV9 to TRBJ1-2; 7 bases fit TRBD1. Trimming removed 0 bases from V and 7 bases from J; junction bases left unmatched: 6. This CDR3 has 14 residues. CDR1 and CDR2 from the germline V gene are SGDLS and YYNGEE. CDR3 DNA sequence: TGTGCCAGCAGCGTAGGTGGACAGGCGAGTGGCTACACCTTC. This gives the protein CASSVGGQASGYTF.

The gene calls are TRBV28 and TRBJ1-2, with unresolved D. V was cut by 4 bases and J by 5 bases, with 8 bases left in between. The CDR3 is 12 residues long. CDR1 MDHEN and CDR2 SYDVKM come from the germline V gene. The DNA of the CDR3 is TGTGCCAGCAGTTCCACCCTATATGGCTACACCTTC. Translation: CASSSTLYGYTF.

The rearrangement joins TRBV10-3 to TRBJ2-1; TRBD1 aligns across 7 bases. The germline CDR1 and CDR2 sequences are ENHRY and SYGVKD. The CDR3 runs to 15 residues. V trimming: 4 bases; J trimming: 4 bases; junction bases outside the gene matches: 7. CDR3: CAISVTGAVYNEQFF. The CDR3 DNA reads as TGTGCCATCAGTGTCACAGGGGCCGTATACAATGAGCAGTTCTTC.

The CDR3 nucleotides are TGTGCCAGCAGCGTATTAGGTGCAACTAGCGCTGACTTACAAGAGACCCAGTACTTC. Translation gives CASSVLGATSADLQETQYF. The J gene is TRBJ2-5, the V gene TRBV9; 7 nucleotides agree with TRBD2. In germline, CDR1 is SGDLS, CDR2 YYNGEE. CDR3 length: 19 residues. V shed 1 base, J shed 2 bases, and the junction held 17 bases outside the gene matches.

The rearrangement joins TRBV4-2 to TRBJ2-1; no clear D gene. The CDR3 spans 15 residues. CDR1 LGHNA and CDR2 YNFKEQ come from the germline V gene. V was shortened by 1 base and J by 4 bases, with 11 bases between the two germline ends. The CDR3 DNA is TGTGCCAGCAGCCAAGGGAGAATTTGGTACAATGAGCAGTTCTTC. It codes for CASSQGRIWYNEQFF.

The V call is TRBV12-5, the J call TRBJ1-1, with 8 nucleotides matching TRBD1. Per the germline V gene, CDR1 is LGHNT and CDR2 is FRNRAP. Trimming at V came to 1 base and at J to 4 bases, leaving 2 bases not matched to a gene. The length of the CDR3 is 14 residues. For the CDR3, the DNA is TGTGCTAGTGGTTTGGCGGACAGGGCCACTGAAGCTTTCTTT. This sequence encodes CASGLADRATEAFF. Looking up the rest from reference TRBV12-5 and TRBJ1-1 gives the full variable domain: DARVTQTPRHKVTEMGQEVTMRCQPILGHNTVFWYRQTMMQGLELLAYFRNRAPLDDSGMPKDRFSAEMPDATLATLKIQPSEPRDSAVYFCASGLADRATEAFFGQGTRLTVV.

The rearrangement links TRBV2 to TRBJ2-1; no definite D call. Per germline, CDR1 SNHLY and CDR2 FYNNEI. The V gene lost 4 bases and the J gene lost 3 bases, with 10 bases spanning the gap. The CDR3 totals 14 residues. The DNA for the CDR3 is TGTGCCAGCAGTGCTGGCAATGGCTACAATGAGCAGTTCTTC. It codes for CASSAGNGYNEQFF.

V gene TRBV30 combines with J gene TRBJ2-5; tentative D call: TRBD1 (7 bases). The CDR3 covers 11 residues. The V and J ends lost 2 bases and 11 bases respectively, with 12 bases between them. Germline loops: CDR1 GTSNPN, CDR2 SVGIG (reference sequence). The CDR3 loop reads CAWSPRGEQYF. Here the CDR3 DNA reads TGTGCCTGGAGTCCCAGGGGGGAGCAGTACTTC.